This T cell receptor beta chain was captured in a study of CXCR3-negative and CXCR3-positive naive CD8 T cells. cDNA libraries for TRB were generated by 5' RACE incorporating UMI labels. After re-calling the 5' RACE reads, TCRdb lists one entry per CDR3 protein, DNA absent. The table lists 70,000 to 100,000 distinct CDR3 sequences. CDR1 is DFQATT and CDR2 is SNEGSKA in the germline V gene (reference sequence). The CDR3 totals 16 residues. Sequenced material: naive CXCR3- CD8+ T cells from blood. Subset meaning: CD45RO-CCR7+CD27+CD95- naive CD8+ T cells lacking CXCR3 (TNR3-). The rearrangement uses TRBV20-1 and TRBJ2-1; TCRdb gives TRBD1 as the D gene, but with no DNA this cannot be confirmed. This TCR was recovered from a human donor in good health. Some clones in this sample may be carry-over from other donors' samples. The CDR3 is CSAREPGPRRYNEQFF.